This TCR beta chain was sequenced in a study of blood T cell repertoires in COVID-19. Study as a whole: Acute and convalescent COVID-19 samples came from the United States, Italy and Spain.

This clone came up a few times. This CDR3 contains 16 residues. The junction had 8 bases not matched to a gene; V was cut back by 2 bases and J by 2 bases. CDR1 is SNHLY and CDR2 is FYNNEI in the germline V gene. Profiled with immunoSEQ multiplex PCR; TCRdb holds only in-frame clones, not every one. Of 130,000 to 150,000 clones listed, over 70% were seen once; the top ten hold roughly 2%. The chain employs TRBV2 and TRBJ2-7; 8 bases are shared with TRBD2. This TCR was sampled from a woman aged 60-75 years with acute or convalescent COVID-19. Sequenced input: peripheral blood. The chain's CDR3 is CASSEFWGLGTYEQYF. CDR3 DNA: TGTGCCAGCAGTGAATTCTGGGGACTAGGTACCTACGAGCAGTACTTC.